The 21 T cell receptor beta chains below come from one sample, sequenced in a study of T cells in Graves' hyperthyroidism and ophthalmopathy. There were TCR beta CDR3 regions amplified from RNA transcripts. During a first-round RT-PCR of the TCR CDR3, the HTBI primer set was used. TCRdb independently ran MiXCR on the multiplex PCR reads; one entry per CDR3 protein. The sample yields hundreds of thousands of distinct CDR3 sequences, 14% seen once. Material for sequencing was blood. All receptors come from a woman aged 18-29 years with Graves' hyperthyroidism.

In the case of this clonotype: Sequence at one end of the junction differs from germline and may be a read error. V usage is TRBV15 and J usage is TRBJ1-2, with D possibly TRBD1 on 5 matching bases. This CDR3 has 13 residues. Looked up from germline, CDR1 is LNHNV and CDR2 is YYDKDF (reference sequence). CDR3 in amino acids: CAASRDFLVGYTF. DNA of the CDR3: TGTGCCGCCAGCAGGGATTTTCTAGTGGGCTACACCTTC.

This chain links TRBV20-1 with TRBJ1-6, with 7 bases identical to TRBD1. This CDR3 comprises 13 residues. Germline V gene sequence: CDR1 DFQATT, CDR2 SNEGSKA (reference sequence). J gave up 8 bases and V 4 bases, and 5 bases lay outside the gene matches. The chain's CDR3 is CSAMGQWDSPLHF. The CDR3 region has the DNA TGCAGTGCTATGGGACAGTGGGATTCACCCCTCCACTTT.

This clonotype was seen many times. This chain connects TRBV7-2 to TRBJ1-1; TRBD1 might be the D (6 bases). The germline V and J ends were trimmed by 3 bases and 7 bases, with 12 bases remaining between them. Germline CDR1 and CDR2: SGHTA and FQGNSA. This CDR3 has 13 residues. DNA of the CDR3: TGTGCCAGCAGCTTTACAGGGAAAGGTGAAGCTTTCTTT. Protein product: CASSFTGKGEAFF.

Many counts were recorded for this clonotype. The chain has TRBV11-2 and TRBJ1-1; D ambiguous. Trimming took 1 base from V and 11 from J, leaving 11 bases between them. The CDR3 runs to 12 residues. Per the germline V gene, CDR1 is SGHAT and CDR2 is FQNNGV. The CDR3 sequence: CASSLVSGSAFF. CDR3 bases: TGTGCCAGCAGCTTAGTAAGCGGTAGCGCTTTCTTT.

The V gene is TRBV27, the J gene TRBJ2-6, with TRBD1 as a possible D gene (5 bases). CDR3 size: 15 residues. V lost 5 bases to trimming and J lost 4 bases, with 12 bases between them. CDR1 is MNHEY and CDR2 is SMNVEV in the germline V gene (reference sequence). The CDR3 DNA reads TGTGCCAGCAGTCGTGGGGCGCGAGGGGCCAACGTCCTGACTTTC. This encodes CASSRGARGANVLTF.

V gene TRBV6-1 combines with J gene TRBJ1-5; 8 nucleotides match TRBD1. V gave up 1 base and J gave up 2 bases; unmatched junction bases: 4. This CDR3 contains 16 residues. From germline, CDR1 is MNHNS and CDR2 SASEGT. The CDR3 DNA reads as TGTGCCAGCAGTGAAGTACCGGGACAGGGCAATCAGCCCCAGCATTTT. This gives the protein CASSEVPGQGNQPQHF.

The chain combines TRBV14 with TRBJ2-1, with D maybe TRBD2 (5 bases). In germline, CDR1 is SGHDN, CDR2 FVKESK. The CDR3 spans 17 residues. The V end lost 2 bases, the J end lost 2 bases, and 16 bases lay between the germline ends. The CDR3 reads CASSQRPGERTYNEQFF. CDR3 bases: TGTGCCAGCAGCCAACGCCCTGGGGAGCGAACCTACAATGAGCAGTTCTTC.

This clonotype was recorded many times. This sequence joins TRBV6-1 and TRBJ2-1; D possibly corresponds to TRBD1 (5 bases). Germline values: CDR1 MNHNS, CDR2 SASEGT. This CDR3 is built from 13 residues. V lost 6 bases and J lost 4, with 10 bases in between. DNA of the CDR3: TGTGCCAGCAGCGATAGGGGTTACAATGAGCAGTTCTTC. Residues: CASSDRGYNEQFF.

The chain is built from TRBV15 and TRBJ1-2; the D is unclear. The V gene's germline CDR1 is LNHNV and CDR2 YYDKDF (reference sequence). V was shortened by 5 bases and J by 0 bases, with 13 bases between the two germline ends. The CDR3 is made up of 15 amino acids. CDR3 in amino acids: CATSGFRLANYGYTF. CDR3 nucleotide sequence: TGTGCCACCAGCGGATTCAGGTTAGCTAACTATGGCTACACCTTC.

This chain uses TRBV7-2 with TRBJ1-4; no clear D. Germline CDR1 SGHTA, CDR2 FQGNSA. V lost 4 bases, J lost 0 bases, and 9 bases lay in between. The CDR3 runs to 15 residues. The CDR3 region has the DNA TGTGCCAGCAGCTCCCGGGCCTCAACTAATGAAAAACTGTTTTTT. Residues: CASSSRASTNEKLFF.

This clonotype was found many times. The rearrangement uses TRBV19 and TRBJ1-1; D gene unclear. This CDR3 comprises 13 residues. Germline CDR1 and CDR2: LNHDA and SQIVND (reference sequence). The V end lost 4 bases, the J end lost 3 bases, and 9 bases lay between the germline ends. DNA for the CDR3: TGTGCCAGTAGTACAAGGGAGGACACTGAAGCTTTCTTT. Amino acid sequence: CASSTREDTEAFF.

This clonotype was recorded many times. The J gene is TRBJ2-3, the V gene TRBV2; weak D call: TRBD2 (7 bases). V was cut by 6 bases and J by 6 bases, with 19 bases left in between. CDR3 size: 15 residues. The germline CDR1 and CDR2 sequences are SNHLY and FYNNEI. CDR3 sequence: CASSRPSGGADTQYF. CDR3 DNA: TGTGCCAGCAGCCGACCCTCGGGGGGCGCGGATACGCAGTATTTT.

This clonotype showed up just a few times. J is TRBJ1-6 and V is TRBV14; no firm D call. Germline V CDR1 and CDR2: SGHDN, FVKESK. CDR3 length equals 14 residues. V was shortened by 1 base and J by 7 bases, with 8 bases between the two germline ends. The CDR3 reads CASSQVNRNSPLHF. CDR3 DNA: TGTGCCAGCAGCCAAGTGAATAGGAATTCACCCCTCCACTTT. The complete variable domain, with remaining parts taken from reference TRBV14 and TRBJ1-6, reads EAGVTQFPSHSVIEKGQTVTLRCDPISGHDNLYWYRRVMGKEIKFLLHFVKESKQDESGMPNNRFLAERTGGTYSTLKVQPAELEDSGVYFCASSQVNRNSPLHFGNGTRLTVT.

This clonotype was picked up many times. Here the CDR3 reads CASRDGGFSQPQHF. The CDR3 nucleotides read TGTGCCAGCAGAGATGGAGGGTTTAGTCAGCCCCAGCATTTT. This chain links TRBV28 with TRBJ1-5, with no clear D. Deletions cut 6 bases from V and 6 bases from J, with 15 bases between. Looked up from germline, CDR1 is MDHEN and CDR2 is SYDVKM. There are 14 residues in the CDR3.

This clonotype was seen at least ten times. V is TRBV6-1 and J is TRBJ2-5, with 11 bases identical to TRBD1. The V and J ends lost 2 bases and 5 bases, in that order; junction bases with no gene match: 16. Germline V lookup: CDR1 MNHNS, CDR2 SASEGT. The CDR3 contains 19 residues. CDR3 region: CASSESRTGGRWVFETQYF. The CDR3 DNA reads as TGTGCCAGCAGTGAATCTCGGACAGGGGGCCGGTGGGTCTTCGAGACCCAGTACTTC.

This clonotype was picked up many times. The gene calls are TRBV30 and TRBJ2-7; no definite D call. Trimming took 4 bases from V and 3 from J, leaving 13 bases between them. The CDR3 length is 13 residues. Germline V gene sequence: CDR1 GTSNPN, CDR2 SVGIG (reference sequence). CDR3: CAWTVVGRYEQYF. The CDR3 DNA follows: TGTGCCTGGACTGTGGTGGGCCGCTACGAGCAGTACTTC.

Many counts were recorded for this clonotype. V usage is TRBV28 and J usage is TRBJ2-3, with TRBD2 matching over 12 bases. CDR3 length: 15 amino acids. Unmatched junction bases numbered 10, after V lost 7 bases and J lost 8 bases. Germline V lookup: CDR1 MDHEN, CDR2 SYDVKM. Written as DNA, the CDR3 is TGTGCCAGCACCCTCCCACTAGCGGGGGGTAGTACGCAGTATTTT. This sequence encodes CASTLPLAGGSTQYF.

The chain is built from TRBV19 and TRBJ2-1; 12 positions agree with TRBD2. This CDR3 is built from 16 residues. Germline V gene sequence: CDR1 LNHDA, CDR2 SQIVND (reference sequence). Trimming took 5 bases from V and 1 from J; bases not matched to a gene: 3. CDR3 amino acids: CASSRTSGISYNEQFF. The CDR3 coding sequence is TGTGCCAGTAGTCGGACTAGCGGGATTTCCTACAATGAGCAGTTCTTC.

In this sample, this clonotype turned up a few times. The J gene is TRBJ2-7, the V gene TRBV29-1, with TRBD1 matching over 10 bases. The V and J ends lost 2 bases and 7 bases, in that order; junction bases with no gene match: 8. Germline V gene data show CDR1 as SQVTM and CDR2 as ANQGSEA. This CDR3 has 14 amino acids. The CDR3 region has the DNA TGCAGCGTTGAACCGGGGACAGGGGCGGAGGAGCAGTACTTC. Translated: CSVEPGTGAEEQYF.

This clonotype showed up just a few times. The rearrangement links TRBV5-1 to TRBJ2-3, with 9 nucleotides matching TRBD2. Losses at the gene ends were 2 bases for V and 3 bases for J; bases not matched to a gene: 7. Germline V gives CDR1 SGHRS, CDR2 YFSETQ. CDR3 length equals 16 residues. The CDR3 nucleotides are TGCGCCAGCAGCTTCCCGTTTAGCGGGAGAACAGATACGCAGTATTTT. It codes for CASSFPFSGRTDTQYF.

This clonotype has a handful of counts. V gene TRBV7-3 combines with J gene TRBJ1-2; no clear D. The CDR3 extends over 13 amino acids. Between the trimmed V and J ends, which lost 6 bases and 8 bases, there was a span of 16 bases. The germline V gene has CDR1 SGHTA and CDR2 FQGTGA. DNA of the CDR3: TGTGCCAGCAGTCGTACACGGGAGGGAGGCTACACCTTC. Translation: CASSRTREGGYTF.